One and the same sample provided the 26 T cell receptor beta chains below, sequenced in a study of blood T cell repertoires in COVID-19. Repertoires were generated with immunoSEQ multiplex PCR, while TCRdb's copy carries only in-frame clones and drops some. The data hold around 250,000 clones, with approximately 86% observed a single time. Sequenced input: peripheral blood. Receptors were obtained from a woman aged 65 to 85 with active or convalescent COVID-19.

This sequence joins TRBV11-2 and TRBJ1-1; the D gene is possibly TRBD1 (6 bases). Germline CDR1 SGHAT, CDR2 FQNNGV. The length of the CDR3 is 15 residues. V lost 5 bases and J 2 bases, leaving 15 bases between the germline ends. In DNA, the CDR3 is TGTGCCAGCAGCACCCGACAGGACCTTAACACTGAAGCTTTCTTT. As protein: CASSTRQDLNTEAFF.

This clone was seen a single time. This chain connects TRBV7-9 to TRBJ1-2; TRBD1 aligns across 8 bases. Trimming at V came to 6 bases and at J to 1 base, leaving 16 bases not matched to a gene. The germline V gene encodes CDR1 SEHNR and CDR2 FQNEAQ (reference sequence). The CDR3 is 18 residues long. The CDR3 DNA is TGTGCCAGCAGTCCCAACCTCCTCGGACAGGGACTTAACTATGGCTACACCTTC. Protein: CASSPNLLGQGLNYGYTF.

The chain is built from TRBV27 and TRBJ2-1; no clear D gene. Germline lookup yields CDR1 MNHEY and CDR2 SMNVEV (reference sequence). Trimming removed 8 bases at V and 0 bases at J, with 14 bases between. The CDR3 spans 15 residues. CDR3 protein: CASRVWSSSYNEQFF. CDR3 DNA sequence: TGTGCCAGCCGGGTTTGGTCCTCCTCCTACAATGAGCAGTTCTTC.

The V gene is TRBV6-5, the J gene TRBJ1-4, with D perhaps matching TRBD1 (5 bases). V lost 0 bases and J 4 bases, leaving 9 bases between the germline ends. Germline-derived CDR1 and CDR2 are MNHEY and SVGAGI. The CDR3 sequence is 15 residues long. The CDR3 protein is CASSYSMTVNEKLFF. Here the CDR3 DNA reads TGTGCCAGCAGTTACTCGATGACAGTTAATGAAAAACTGTTTTTT.

The count of this clone is one. The rearrangement joins TRBV19 to TRBJ1-4; D unresolved. CDR3 length: 14 residues. Trimming cost V 4 bases and J 6 bases, with 12 bases left between them. Germline lookup yields CDR1 LNHDA and CDR2 SQIVND (reference sequence). The DNA of the CDR3 is TGTGCCAGTAGTACGACTAACAGATATGAAAAACTGTTTTTT. Translated: CASSTTNRYEKLFF.

The chain is built from TRBV7-2 and TRBJ1-5; TRBD1 aligns across 7 bases. The CDR3 sequence is 16 residues long. Trimming took 2 bases from V and 0 from J; bases not matched to a gene: 4. From germline, CDR1 is SGHTA and CDR2 FQGNSA. The CDR3 is CASSLFTGASNQPQHF. The CDR3 nucleotides are TGTGCCAGCAGCTTATTCACAGGGGCTAGCAATCAGCCCCAGCATTTT.

V usage is TRBV6-5 and J usage is TRBJ1-2; 11 bases fit TRBD1. Per the germline V gene, CDR1 is MNHEY and CDR2 is SVGAGI. J lost 7 bases, V lost 9 bases, and 10 bases had no gene match. The CDR3 is 14 amino acids. DNA of the CDR3: TGTGCCAGTCATCGGGGACAGGGGGGTGTTGGCTACACCTTC. Amino acid sequence: CASHRGQGGVGYTF.

This sequence joins TRBV4-1 and TRBJ2-7; D is ambiguous. CDR1 and CDR2 (germline): MGHRA, YSYEKL. The V end was cut by 0 bases, the J end by 5 bases, with 11 bases between. The CDR3 sequence is 14 residues long. The DNA for the CDR3 is TGCGCCAGCAGCCAAGATGGCAATGAGGACGAGCAGTACTTC. It encodes CASSQDGNEDEQYF.

The rearrangement links TRBV5-4 to TRBJ2-7; D is ambiguous. Trimming removed 0 bases from V and 0 bases from J, with 10 bases in between. CDR3 length: 15 residues. Germline CDR1 is SGHNT and CDR2 is YYREEE (reference sequence). CDR3 DNA sequence: TGTGCCAGCAGCTTGGAACAGACCAGCTCCTACGAGCAGTACTTC. Translated: CASSLEQTSSYEQYF.

V is TRBV3-1 (or the pseudogene TRBV3-2) and J is TRBJ1-2; no firm D call. Trimming removed 0 bases at V and 8 bases at J, with 10 bases between. Germline-derived CDR1 and CDR2 are LGHDT and YNNKEL (reference sequence). The CDR3 sequence is 13 residues long. The CDR3 DNA reads as TGTGCCAGCAGCCAAGAGGGCCGTCCCGGCTACACCTTC. Translated: CASSQEGRPGYTF.

This chain connects TRBV29-1 to TRBJ1-4, with TRBD1 identical over 10 bases. This CDR3 spans 12 amino acids. Germline assignment: CDR1 SQVTM and CDR2 ANQGSEA. Trimming at V came to 4 bases and at J to 10 bases, leaving 3 bases not matched to a gene. The CDR3 nucleotides read TGCAGCGTTGTTGGGACAGGGGCAAAACTGTTTTTT. This translates into CSVVGTGAKLFF.

This chain links TRBV15 with TRBJ1-2; D perhaps matches TRBD1 (6 bases). The CDR3 is 16 amino acids. V was trimmed by 1 base and J by 1 base, leaving 13 bases between them. Germline V gives CDR1 LNHNV, CDR2 YYDKDF (reference sequence). DNA for the CDR3: TGTGCCACCAGCAGAGCCACAGGGCTAATTAACTATGGCTACACCTTC. Its translation is CATSRATGLINYGYTF.

DNA for the CDR3: TGCGCCACCCAACGAGAGGTTGTTGGCACTGAAGCTTTCTTT. Protein sequence: CATQREVVGTEAFF. This sequence joins TRBV5-1 and TRBJ1-1; unclear D gene. Trimming removed 9 bases at V and 4 bases at J, with 19 bases between. This CDR3 has 14 residues. Germline values: CDR1 SGHRS, CDR2 YFSETQ.

V gene TRBV5-1 combines with J gene TRBJ2-2; maybe TRBD2 (5 bases). This CDR3 is 14 amino acids long. V shed 5 bases and J shed 6 bases, with 14 bases lying between them. Germline V CDR1 and CDR2: SGHRS, YFSETQ. As DNA, the CDR3 is TGCGCCAGCAGAGTTCATAGCGCCCCCGGGGAGCTGTTTTTT. Amino acids: CASRVHSAPGELFF.

This sequence joins TRBV3-1 (or the pseudogene TRBV3-2) and TRBJ1-2; TRBD1 is a possible D gene (5 bases). This CDR3 is 13 amino acids long. V was pared by 4 bases and J by 7 bases, with 13 bases between. CDR1 and CDR2 (germline): LGHDT, YNNKEL (reference sequence). The CDR3 spells CASSPLQGGGYTF. DNA of the CDR3: TGTGCCAGCAGCCCCCTTCAGGGTGGTGGCTACACCTTC.

This clone was recorded only once. V and J are TRBV11-2 and TRBJ2-3; D is perhaps TRBD2 (5 bases). The V end lost 4 bases, the J end lost 2 bases, and 22 bases lay between the germline ends. Germline values: CDR1 SGHAT, CDR2 FQNNGV. The CDR3 is 18 amino acids. The CDR3 sequence: CASSSLLQRWGATDTQYF. In DNA, the CDR3 is TGTGCCAGCAGCTCCCTCCTACAGCGGTGGGGAGCCACAGATACGCAGTATTTT. The whole variable domain, filled in from reference TRBV11-2 and TRBJ2-3, reads EAGVAQSPRYKIIEKRQSVAFWCNPISGHATLYWYQQILGQGPKLLIQFQNNGVVDDSQLPKDRFSAERLKGVDSTLKIQPAKLEDSAVYLCASSSLLQRWGATDTQYFGPGTRLTVL.

This clone was seen once. The chain recombines TRBV18 with TRBJ1-2; D perhaps matches TRBD1 (6 bases). Per germline, CDR1 KGHSH and CDR2 LQKENI. Deletions cut 0 bases from V and 8 bases from J, with 13 bases between. This CDR3 spans 14 amino acids. In nucleotides, the CDR3 is TGTGCCAGCTCACCACCCCACAGGGTAGGGGGCTACACCTTC. As protein: CASSPPHRVGGYTF.

The V gene is TRBV5-1, the J gene TRBJ2-2; D unclear. In germline, CDR1 is SGHRS, CDR2 YFSETQ. The length of the CDR3 is 14 residues. The ends were cut back, 2 bases at V and 4 bases at J, with 9 bases in the middle. The CDR3: CASSFLRGTGELFF. Here the CDR3 DNA reads TGCGCCAGCAGCTTTCTGCGAGGCACCGGGGAGCTGTTTTTT.

The genes are TRBV7-2 and TRBJ1-2; tentatively, D is TRBD1 (5 bases). The germline V and J ends were trimmed by 5 bases and 5 bases, with 12 bases remaining between them. This CDR3 has 13 amino acids. Germline values: CDR1 SGHTA, CDR2 FQGNSA. Here the CDR3 reads CASSVTGEYGYTF. CDR3 nucleotide sequence: TGTGCCAGCAGCGTAACAGGAGAATATGGCTACACCTTC.

The V and J genes are TRBV5-1 and TRBJ1-4; D may be TRBD1 (6 bases). Germline loops: CDR1 SGHRS, CDR2 YFSETQ. Between the trimmed V and J ends, which lost 5 bases and 5 bases, there was a span of 13 bases. The CDR3 spans 14 residues. The CDR3 nucleotides are TGCGCCAGCAGATCTGGGACATCGAATGAAAAACTGTTTTTT. Translating gives CASRSGTSNEKLFF. Full variable domain (rest looked up from reference TRBV5-1 and TRBJ1-4): KAGVTQTPRYLIKTRGQQVTLSCSPISGHRSVSWYQQTPGQGLQFLFEYFSETQRNKGNFPGRFSGRQFSNSRSEMNVSTLELGDSALYLCASRSGTSNEKLFFGSGTQLSVL.

V usage is TRBV3-1 (or the pseudogene TRBV3-2) and J usage is TRBJ1-6; D not resolved. This CDR3 region has 13 residues. Trimming took 1 base from V and 9 from J, leaving 7 bases between them. Per the germline V gene, CDR1 is LGHDT and CDR2 is YNNKEL (reference sequence). The CDR3 loop is CASSQGGSSPLHF. In DNA form, the CDR3 reads TGTGCCAGCAGCCAAGGAGGGAGTTCACCCCTCCACTTT.

This sequence joins TRBV13 and TRBJ2-3; 7 positions agree with TRBD2. From germline, CDR1 is PRHDT and CDR2 FYEKMQ (reference sequence). V was clipped by 5 bases and J by 5 bases; unmatched bases: 10. The CDR3 is 15 residues long. This CDR3 reads CASSPRASGLDTQYF. The CDR3 nucleotides read TGTGCCAGCAGCCCGCGGGCTAGCGGCCTAGATACGCAGTATTTT.

V gene TRBV2 combines with J gene TRBJ2-6, with 10 bases fitting TRBD1. The germline gives CDR1 SNHLY, CDR2 FYNNEI. The V segment lost 7 bases and the J segment 2 bases; nucleotides outside the gene matches: 8. This CDR3 region has 17 residues. This CDR3 reads CASNDRGLRTGANVLTF. The CDR3 DNA follows: TGTGCCAGCAACGACAGGGGGCTCCGGACTGGGGCCAACGTCCTGACTTTC.

J is TRBJ1-5 and V is TRBV19, with D possibly TRBD1 on 5 matching bases. The CDR3 is 18 amino acids. CDR1 and CDR2 from the germline V gene are LNHDA and SQIVND (reference sequence). V was clipped by 7 bases and J by 0 bases, with 22 bases between them. The CDR3 region is CASTPGRGLPLSNQPQHF. CDR3 DNA: TGTGCCAGTACCCCAGGGAGGGGCCTTCCCCTTAGCAATCAGCCCCAGCATTTT.

The chain links TRBV24-1 to TRBJ2-3, with 8 nucleotides matching TRBD2. The V gene end was trimmed by 9 bases and the J gene end by 8 bases; junction bases not matched to a gene: 6. CDR1 is KGHDR, CDR2 SFDVKD, per germline. The CDR3 totals 12 residues. The chain's CDR3 is CATAGGLGTQYF. In DNA form, the CDR3 reads TGTGCCACCGCGGGGGGCCTCGGTACGCAGTATTTT.

The V and J genes are TRBV4-1 and TRBJ1-6; no clear D gene. Germline CDR1 is MGHRA and CDR2 is YSYEKL. The CDR3 is made up of 22 amino acids. Trimming removed 3 bases at V and 1 base at J, with 28 bases between. CDR3 loop: CASSQTPDEEISGWSYNSPLHF. The CDR3 coding sequence is TGCGCCAGCAGCCAGACCCCAGATGAGGAGATATCCGGTTGGTCCTATAATTCACCCCTCCACTTT.